The 29 T cell receptor beta chains listed next were all sequenced from one sample in a study of beta chain features in type 1 diabetes. Reverse transcription of all isolated RNA meant that expressed TCRB transcripts were sequenced. Produced via immunoSEQ multiplex PCR; TCRdb's table is partial and in-frame only. The table lists roughly 380,000 clones, roughly a fifth of them singletons, with under 0.055% in the top ten. The sequenced sample was naive CD4+ T cells from blood. These receptors all come from a woman under 30 in good health.

About this clone itself: This CDR3 is also generated by other DNA sequences in the sample. The chain is built from TRBV5-4 and TRBJ2-7; 10 nucleotides agree with TRBD1. The CDR3 is 15 amino acids. Per the germline V gene, CDR1 is SGHNT and CDR2 is YYREEE (reference sequence). V shed 1 base, J shed 2 bases, and the junction held 3 bases outside the gene matches. CDR3 residues: CASSLPGQGTYEQYF. In DNA form, the CDR3 reads TGTGCCAGCAGCTTGCCGGGACAGGGGACCTACGAGCAGTACTTC.

Only a few counts were recorded for this clone. The chain is built from TRBV5-4 and TRBJ2-5, with D tentatively TRBD2 (6 bases). Between the trimmed V and J ends, which lost 3 bases and 3 bases, there was a span of 12 bases. In germline, CDR1 is SGHNT, CDR2 YYREEE (reference sequence). The CDR3 extends over 14 amino acids. The CDR3 DNA reads TGTGCCAGCAGCTCCCGGGACTCAAAAGAGACCCAGTACTTC. This sequence encodes CASSSRDSKETQYF.

J is TRBJ2-1 and V is TRBV4-1, with 10 bases lining up with TRBD2. Per the germline V gene, CDR1 is MGHRA and CDR2 is YSYEKL. The trim removed 1 base at V and 2 bases at J, leaving 2 bases unmatched. This CDR3 comprises 16 residues. The CDR3 DNA is TGCGCCAGCAGCCAAGTTAGCGGGGGGCCCTACAATGAGCAGTTCTTC. It specifies CASSQVSGGPYNEQFF.

The table lists this clone with a few counts. V is TRBV4-2 and J is TRBJ2-3; no clear D gene. The CDR3 length is 15 residues. V was clipped by 0 bases and J by 4 bases, with 11 bases between them. CDR1 and CDR2 from the germline V gene are LGHNA and YNFKEQ. CDR3 in DNA: TGTGCCAGCAGCCAAGATTCCCAGAGGCCAGATACGCAGTATTTT. This sequence encodes CASSQDSQRPDTQYF.

V usage is TRBV10-1 and J usage is TRBJ2-1, with D possibly matching TRBD1 (5 bases). The CDR3 extends over 15 amino acids. In germline, CDR1 is WNHNN, CDR2 SYGVQD (reference sequence). Deletions cut 2 bases from V and 6 bases from J, with 14 bases between. CDR3 protein: CASSEGASDANEQFF. DNA for the CDR3: TGCGCCAGCAGTGAGGGGGCTAGTGATGCCAATGAGCAGTTCTTC.

This clone was seen a single time. The chain has TRBV5-1 and TRBJ2-3; TRBD2 might be the D (7 bases). This CDR3 spans 16 amino acids. V was shortened by 5 bases and J by 1 base, with 17 bases between the two germline ends. CDR1 and CDR2 from the germline V gene are SGHRS and YFSETQ. CDR3 DNA: TGCGCCAGCAGTTTCGCAAGGGGGGGACGCACAGATACGCAGTATTTT. This codes for CASSFARGGRTDTQYF.

This clone was seen only a few times. The chain recombines TRBV4-3 with TRBJ1-1; D uncertain. Trimming pared 0 bases from V and 1 base from J, leaving 6 bases between. CDR1 is LGHNA, CDR2 YSLEER, per germline. The CDR3 totals 14 residues. CDR3 DNA: TGCGCCAGCAGCCAAGATCGGAGGAACACTGAAGCTTTCTTT. Translating it yields CASSQDRRNTEAFF.

The chain is built from TRBV7-2 and TRBJ2-3, with TRBD2 identical over 7 bases. Germline CDR1 reads SGHTA; CDR2 reads FQGNSA. V gave up 5 bases and J gave up 8 bases; unmatched junction bases: 13. The CDR3 length is 15 residues. The CDR3 coding sequence is TGTGCCAGCAGCCCTTCATATGAGACTAGCCGTACGCAGTATTTT. It translates to CASSPSYETSRTQYF.

The sample holds a few counts of this clone. The chain joins TRBV19 to TRBJ2-1; TRBD2 agrees at 8 bases. The CDR3 runs to 17 residues. V was clipped by 0 bases and J by 1 base; unmatched bases: 5. The germline V gene encodes CDR1 LNHDA and CDR2 SQIVND (reference sequence). CDR3 sequence reads: CASSIDERERSYNEQFF. In DNA form, the CDR3 reads TGTGCCAGTAGTATAGATGAGCGGGAGAGGTCCTACAATGAGCAGTTCTTC. Together with reference TRBV19 and TRBJ2-1, the CDR3 gives the full variable domain: DGGITQSPKYLFRKEGQNVTLSCEQNLNHDAMYWYRQDPGQGLRLIYYSQIVNDFQKGDIAEGYSVSREKKESFPLTVTSAQKNPTAFYLCASSIDERERSYNEQFFGPGTRLTVL.

As DNA, the CDR3 is TGTGCCAGCAGCCCCTCAGTAGCGAACACTGAAGCTTTCTTT. It specifies CASSPSVANTEAFF. This chain links TRBV9 with TRBJ1-1; D not certain. The CDR3 spans 14 residues. V gave up 4 bases and J gave up 1 base, with 11 bases separating them. CDR1 SGDLS and CDR2 YYNGEE come from the germline V gene.

This clone was observed a handful of times. The chain links TRBV5-1 to TRBJ2-7; the D gene is possibly TRBD2 (5 bases). The CDR3 is made up of 13 amino acids. V shed 6 bases and J shed 4 bases, with 14 bases lying between them. The germline V gene has CDR1 SGHRS and CDR2 YFSETQ. The CDR3 here is CASKDLTSYEQYF. CDR3 sequence (DNA): TGCGCCAGCAAGGACTTGACCTCGTACGAGCAGTACTTC.

V and J are TRBV6-1 and TRBJ1-5; 7 bases match TRBD1. Looked up from germline, CDR1 is MNHNS and CDR2 is SASEGT. The CDR3 contains 15 residues. After removal of 4 bases from V and 0 bases from J, the junction contained 3 bases not matched to a gene. CDR3 protein: CASSGQGRSNQPQHF. The CDR3 DNA reads TGTGCCAGCAGTGGACAGGGCCGTAGCAATCAGCCCCAGCATTTT.

This clone has a handful of counts. V usage is TRBV6-5 and J usage is TRBJ2-2; D not resolved. V lost 7 bases to trimming and J lost 4 bases, with 10 bases between them. The germline V gene encodes CDR1 MNHEY and CDR2 SVGAGI. This CDR3 comprises 13 residues. The DNA for the CDR3 is TGTGCCAGCAACTCTCCTAGCACCGGGGAGCTGTTTTTT. It codes for CASNSPSTGELFF.

The chain employs TRBV9 and TRBJ2-4; TRBD2 agrees at 7 bases. Germline V gives CDR1 SGDLS, CDR2 YYNGEE. J gave up 5 bases and V 0 bases, and 5 bases lay outside the gene matches. The CDR3 is 15 residues long. CDR3 sequence (DNA): TGTGCCAGCAGCGTAGGGGGGGGTCTCGAAAACATTCAGTACTTC. This codes for CASSVGGGLENIQYF.

CDR3 protein: CASSIQVSHQPQHF. CDR3 nucleotide sequence: TGTGCCAGTAGTATCCAGGTATCACATCAGCCCCAGCATTTT. The chain links TRBV19 to TRBJ1-5; D is uncertain. Germline V gene sequence: CDR1 LNHDA, CDR2 SQIVND (reference sequence). V dropped 3 bases and J dropped 5 bases, with 11 bases sitting between them. The CDR3 totals 14 residues. The whole variable domain, filled in from reference TRBV19 and TRBJ1-5, reads DGGITQSPKYLFRKEGQNVTLSCEQNLNHDAMYWYRQDPGQGLRLIYYSQIVNDFQKGDIAEGYSVSREKKESFPLTVTSAQKNPTAFYLCASSIQVSHQPQHFGDGTRLSIL.

The chain is built from TRBV30 and TRBJ1-1, with D unclear. Trimming left V 2 bases short and J 8 bases short, with 18 bases between. Germline V gene sequence: CDR1 GTSNPN, CDR2 SVGIG (reference sequence). This CDR3 has 14 amino acids. The CDR3 loop reads CAWSHGRLSGEAFF. The CDR3 DNA follows: TGTGCCTGGAGTCATGGGCGGCTCTCGGGGGAAGCTTTCTTT.

In this sample, this clone turned up a few times. The chain carries TRBV29-1 and TRBJ1-1, with D maybe TRBD1 (5 bases). V was clipped by 4 bases and J by 6 bases, with 12 bases between them. Germline V gene sequence: CDR1 SQVTM, CDR2 ANQGSEA. This CDR3 has 12 amino acids. Here the CDR3 reads CSVVTVPPEAFF. The CDR3 DNA follows: TGCAGCGTTGTGACAGTCCCTCCTGAAGCTTTCTTT.

This clone appeared a few times. Different DNA sequences within this sample yield the same CDR3. V and J are TRBV2 and TRBJ1-5; tentatively, D is TRBD1 (5 bases). The CDR3 length is 13 residues. The germline gives CDR1 SNHLY, CDR2 FYNNEI. V was pared by 8 bases and J by 1 base, with 9 bases between. The CDR3 nucleotides are TGTGCCAGCCGGGGGGGGAGCAATCAGCCCCAGCATTTT. Translating it yields CASRGGSNQPQHF.

V usage is TRBV7-2 and J usage is TRBJ2-5, with D perhaps matching TRBD2 (5 bases). Germline CDR1 reads SGHTA; CDR2 reads FQGNSA. There are 13 residues in the CDR3. Between the trimmed V and J ends, which lost 4 bases and 2 bases, there was a span of 8 bases. This CDR3 reads CASSYGMQETQYF. The CDR3 coding sequence is TGTGCCAGCAGCTACGGGATGCAAGAGACCCAGTACTTC.

The V and J genes are TRBV11-2 and TRBJ2-7; weak D call: TRBD1 (6 bases). The V end lost 6 bases, the J end lost 4 bases, and 10 bases lay between the germline ends. Germline CDR1 and CDR2: SGHAT and FQNNGV. The CDR3 length is 12 residues. The CDR3 sequence is CASRDRRYEQYF. CDR3 nucleotide sequence: TGTGCCAGCAGGGACAGAAGATACGAGCAGTACTTC.

The rearrangement links TRBV5-1 to TRBJ2-1, with D perhaps matching TRBD1 (6 bases). The CDR3 is made up of 13 amino acids. The V gene lost 4 bases and the J gene lost 4 bases, with 9 bases spanning the gap. Per germline, CDR1 SGHRS and CDR2 YFSETQ. The CDR3 reads CASSVTGYNEQFF. CDR3 coding DNA: TGCGCCAGCAGCGTAACAGGGTACAATGAGCAGTTCTTC.

The CDR3 sequence is CASSLSPGQSTEAFF. The CDR3, as DNA: TGTGCCAGCAGCTTAAGCCCGGGACAGTCCACTGAAGCTTTCTTT. The chain has TRBV5-5 and TRBJ1-1; 7 bases map to TRBD1. Germline trimming cut 2 bases from V and 4 bases from J; bases unmatched to any gene: 8. CDR3 size: 15 residues. Looked up from germline, CDR1 is SGHKS and CDR2 is YYEKEE (reference sequence).

The CDR3 spells CASSRQGAGETQYF. CDR3 bases: TGCGCCAGCAGTAGGCAGGGGGCTGGAGAGACCCAGTACTTC. The V and J genes are TRBV23-1 and TRBJ2-5, with 8 bases fitting TRBD1. TRBV23-1 is recorded as an ORF, its role being uncertain. The junction had 6 bases not matched to a gene; V was cut back by 5 bases and J by 4 bases. The CDR3 runs to 14 residues.

The V call is TRBV7-9, the J call TRBJ2-2, with TRBD1 matching over 8 bases. The junction had 4 bases not matched to a gene; V was cut back by 9 bases and J by 1 base. This CDR3 region has 14 residues. Germline CDR1 and CDR2: SEHNR and FQNEAQ (reference sequence). The CDR3 loop reads CASTGGMNTGELFF. In DNA, the CDR3 is TGTGCCAGTACAGGGGGAATGAACACCGGGGAGCTGTTTTTT. Combining the CDR3 with reference TRBV7-9 and TRBJ2-2 gives the whole variable domain DTGVSQNPRHKITKRGQNVTFRCDPISEHNRLYWYRQTLGQGPEFLTYFQNEAQLEKSRLLSDRFSAERPKGSFSTLEIQRTEQGDSAMYLCASTGGMNTGELFFGEGSRLTVL.

The J gene is TRBJ2-2, the V gene TRBV4-1; 9 bases match TRBD1. The germline V gene encodes CDR1 MGHRA and CDR2 YSYEKL. CDR3 length: 17 residues. V was pared by 3 bases and J by 6 bases, with 11 bases of the junction left unmatched. The CDR3 loop reads CASSQGRTGVLSGELFF. As DNA, the CDR3 is TGCGCCAGCAGCCAGGGCCGGACAGGGGTTTTGTCCGGGGAGCTGTTTTTT.

This CDR3 reads CAISEIWGPPENEQFF. DNA of the CDR3: TGTGCCATCAGTGAGATTTGGGGGCCTCCCGAGAATGAGCAGTTCTTC. The chain links TRBV10-3 to TRBJ2-1; TRBD1 might be the D (6 bases). V lost 2 bases to trimming and J lost 7 bases, with 18 bases between them. CDR3 length: 16 amino acids. CDR1 and CDR2 (germline): ENHRY, SYGVKD.

This clone was recorded a few times. The rearrangement joins TRBV27 to TRBJ1-4; TRBD1 is a possible D gene (5 bases). Germline CDR1 reads MNHEY; CDR2 reads SMNVEV (reference sequence). V shed 6 bases and J shed 7 bases, with 12 bases lying between them. The CDR3 is 13 residues long. CDR3 sequence (DNA): TGTGCCAGCAGAGCGGGGCAGTCTGAAAAACTGTTTTTT. Its protein is CASRAGQSEKLFF.

The chain combines TRBV18 with TRBJ2-5, with a possible D match to TRBD1 (6 bases). The CDR3 length is 15 residues. Per the germline V gene, CDR1 is KGHSH and CDR2 is LQKENI. Between the trimmed V and J ends, which lost 2 bases and 5 bases, there was a span of 15 bases. CDR3 in DNA: TGTGCCAGCTCACCAGGGGAACAGGGCCTGGAGACCCAGTACTTC. It specifies CASSPGEQGLETQYF.

The rearrangement uses TRBV29-1 and TRBJ1-2, with D maybe TRBD1 (6 bases). Trimming took off 7 bases at V and 4 bases at J, with 13 bases between the two ends. The CDR3 length is 12 residues. Germline CDR1 SQVTM, CDR2 ANQGSEA. The CDR3 is CSAYRVPYGYTF. In DNA, the CDR3 is TGCAGCGCTTACAGGGTACCCTATGGCTACACCTTC.